The source of this T cell receptor (beta chain) is a study of tumor-infiltrating lymphocytes in primary liver carcinoma. General study points: It was tumor-adjacent and tumor-blood pairs that overlapped less than tumor region pairs did. Present in all five tumor regions were only about 7-25% of the top clones.

TCR beta cDNA was prepared out of 450 to 500 ng total RNA by means of a constant-region primer. Employing slightly modified ARM-PCR, three nested multiplex PCR rounds were run, and these gave rise to the TCR beta libraries. Amplification in the first two PCR rounds was performed using TRBV1-TRBV30 forward primers and a C-beta reverse primer for 10 cycles each. TCRdb re-called the multiplex PCR reads through MiXCR, storing one row per CDR3 protein. This sample has 100,000 or so distinct CDR3 sequences; around three quarters occur once, and the top ten carry about 9.2%. This CDR3 comprises 12 residues. V was cut by 8 bases and J by 7 bases, with 12 bases left in between. Germline-derived CDR1 and CDR2 are SEHNR and FQNEAQ (reference sequence). As to this clonotype: No antigen is known for it. A much larger clone sits a single nucleotide away, making a read error possible.

Unsorted bulk tissue, about 19-32 mg of it, served as the source for co-extraction of RNA and DNA. Surgical resection was used to treat these primary liver carcinoma patients. The sample consisted of liver tumor tissue from sampling region 5. Subset defined: tumor region T5, tumor centre. The chain combines TRBV7-9 with TRBJ2-1; D gene ambiguous. The receptor was derived from a woman aged 60-75 years with primary liver carcinoma and hepatitis B virus infection. The CDR3 coding sequence is TGTGCCAGCCGCCGATCCAAAAATGAGCAGTTCTTC. Its protein product is CASRRSKNEQFF. The variable domain in full, with the rest retrieved from reference TRBV7-9 and TRBJ2-1, is DTGVSQNPRHKITKRGQNVTFRCDPISEHNRLYWYRQTLGQGPEFLTYFQNEAQLEKSRLLSDRFSAERPKGSFSTLEIQRTEQGDSAMYLCASRRSKNEQFFGPGTRLTVL.